A selection of T cell receptor beta chains follows, all from one sample in a study of blood T cell repertoires in COVID-19. Data came from immunoSEQ multiplex PCR; TCRdb stores just in-frame clones and leaves some out. The repertoire holds 200,000 to 250,000 clones, more than 85% seen once, with around 0.84% in the top ten. The sample consisted of peripheral blood. These receptor sequences come from a man aged 55-75 years with COVID-19, enrolled during active disease. CDR3s include the opening cysteine and the closing phenylalanine or tryptophan. The D gene is left open where the match is weak. Part of the rows lack a size; the others show once, few, many or a class for expanded clones.

v_call	clone_size	j_call	d_call	cdr3_aa	cdr3_nt
TRBV7-6	NA	TRBJ1-1	TRBD1	CASSLVSGGVTEAFF	TGTGCCAGCAGCTTAGTGTCAGGGGGCGTTACTGAAGCTTTCTTT
TRBV10-3	NA	TRBJ1-5	TRBD1	CAISQTGVMQPQHF	TGTGCCATCAGTCAGACAGGGGTGATGCAGCCCCAGCATTTT
TRBV5-1	NA	TRBJ2-5	TRBD1	CASSLGDRGRQETQYF	TGCGCCAGCAGCTTGGGGGACAGGGGAAGACAAGAGACCCAGTACTTC
TRBV7-8	NA	TRBJ2-1	TRBD2	CASSLTSGSFNEQFF	TGTGCCAGCAGCTTAACTAGCGGGAGCTTTAATGAGCAGTTCTTC
TRBV18	NA	TRBJ2-2	NA	CASSPREELFF	TGTGCCAGCTCACCTCGAGAGGAGCTGTTTTTT
TRBV27	once	TRBJ1-6	NA	CASKTVNNSPLHF	TGTGCCAGCAAAACAGTTAATAATTCACCCCTCCACTTT
TRBV29-1	NA	TRBJ1-2	TRBD1	CSVGFTGVDGYTF	TGCAGCGTTGGGTTCACAGGGGTTGATGGCTACACCTTC
TRBV3-1/TRBV3-2	NA	TRBJ1-2	TRBD1	CASSHTGQGGYGYTF	TGTGCCAGCAGCCATACCGGACAGGGGGGCTATGGCTACACCTTC
TRBV28	NA	TRBJ2-7	NA	CASSSGTYEQYF	TGTGCCAGCAGTAGCGGCACCTACGAGCAGTACTTC
TRBV5-1	once	TRBJ2-1	TRBD1	CASSGDSLKIYNEQFF	TGCGCCAGCAGCGGGGACAGCCTAAAAATCTACAATGAGCAGTTCTTC
TRBV13	NA	TRBJ2-7	NA	CASSTGGRTYEQYF	TGTGCCAGCAGCACCGGAGGGAGGACCTACGAGCAGTACTTC
TRBV15	once	TRBJ2-7	TRBD2	CATSRDPRGGAAYEQYF	TGTGCCACCAGCAGAGACCCCCGCGGGGGAGCCGCCTACGAGCAGTACTTC
TRBV7-9	NA	TRBJ2-7	NA	CASSASGKYIYEQYF	TGTGCCAGCAGCGCCTCGGGAAAATATATCTACGAGCAGTACTTC
TRBV18	once	TRBJ1-2	NA	CASSSGASYGYTF	TGTGCCAGCTCCTCAGGGGCCAGCTATGGCTACACCTTC
TRBV19	NA	TRBJ2-1	TRBD1	CASSPGQGMYNEQFF	TGTGCCAGTAGTCCGGGACAGGGAATGTACAATGAGCAGTTCTTC
TRBV10-1	NA	TRBJ2-7	TRBD2	CASSEGAGGSYEQYF	TGCGCCAGCAGTGAGGGGGCGGGGGGTTCCTACGAGCAGTACTTC
TRBV5-1	NA	TRBJ1-2	NA	CASSLGQHYGYTF	TGCGCCAGCAGCTTGGGACAGCACTATGGCTACACCTTC
TRBV29-1	NA	TRBJ2-3	TRBD1	CSVTGGYADTQYF	TGCAGCGTGACAGGGGGGTACGCAGATACGCAGTATTTT
TRBV7-2	few	TRBJ2-1	TRBD2	CASSYNGGASYNEQFF	TGTGCCAGCAGTTATAACGGGGGGGCGTCCTACAATGAGCAGTTCTTC
TRBV24-1	NA	TRBJ2-7	NA	CATSDFDGTYEQYF	TGTGCCACCAGTGATTTCGACGGGACCTACGAGCAGTACTTC
TRBV6-1	NA	TRBJ2-7	TRBD2	CASSELGGSSYEQYF	TGTGCCAGCAGTGAATTGGGCGGGAGCTCCTACGAGCAGTACTTC
TRBV5-6	NA	TRBJ1-2	NA	CASSIGTAYGYTF	TGTGCCAGCAGCATCGGGACTGCGTATGGCTACACCTTC
TRBV6-5	NA	TRBJ1-5	TRBD1	CASSLGQGSNQPQHF	TGTGCCAGCAGCTTGGGACAGGGAAGCAATCAGCCCCAGCATTTT
TRBV18	NA	TRBJ2-1	TRBD1	CASSQDRGRRDNEQFF	TGTGCCAGCTCACAGGACAGGGGGAGAAGGGACAATGAGCAGTTCTTC
TRBV6-5	NA	TRBJ1-6	NA	CASSWDKKIASPLHF	TGTGCCAGCAGTTGGGACAAAAAGATTGCCTCACCCCTCCACTTT
TRBV5-1	few	TRBJ2-5	NA	CASRLIGVTGETQYF	TGCGCCAGCAGACTTATCGGGGTAACGGGGGAGACCCAGTACTTC
TRBV5-1	once	TRBJ2-1	TRBD2	CASSPGGARYNEQFF	TGCGCCAGCAGCCCCGGGGGGGCTCGCTACAATGAGCAGTTCTTC
TRBV28	NA	TRBJ2-3	NA	CASSADSRGQYF	TGTGCCAGCAGTGCTGATTCGCGAGGGCAGTATTTT
TRBV5-4	NA	TRBJ1-5	NA	CASSLAGEQPQHF	TGTGCCAGCAGCTTGGCAGGGGAGCAGCCCCAGCATTTT
TRBV18	NA	TRBJ2-5	NA	CASSPVPAQSQETQYF	TGTGCCAGCTCACCAGTACCTGCCCAGTCCCAAGAGACCCAGTACTTC
TRBV28	NA	TRBJ1-2	TRBD1	CASSSTGFGYTF	TGTGCCAGCAGTTCGACAGGGTTTGGCTACACCTTC
TRBV3-1/TRBV3-2	NA	TRBJ2-1	TRBD1	CASSRTGGLNNEQFF	TGTGCCAGCAGCCGGACAGGGGGCTTGAACAATGAGCAGTTCTTC
TRBV27	NA	TRBJ1-1	NA	CASSLYGQLNTEAFF	TGTGCCAGCAGTTTATACGGACAGCTGAACACTGAAGCTTTCTTT
TRBV11-1	NA	TRBJ2-5	NA	CASSPLGVSETQYF	TGTGCCAGCAGCCCCCTAGGGGTTTCGGAGACCCAGTACTTC
TRBV27	NA	TRBJ2-1	TRBD2	CASSFKAPRLREYYNEQFF	TGTGCCAGCAGTTTTAAGGCCCCCCGTTTGCGGGAGTACTACAATGAGCAGTTCTTC
TRBV19	NA	TRBJ2-1	NA	CASSRSSYNEQFF	TGTGCCAGTAGTAGGAGCTCCTACAATGAGCAGTTCTTC
TRBV28	NA	TRBJ2-7	TRBD1	CASSLAGTAIYEQYF	TGTGCCAGCAGCCTTGCCGGGACAGCGATATACGAGCAGTACTTC
TRBV5-1	NA	TRBJ1-1	TRBD1	CASSDGQGNTEAFF	TGCGCCAGCAGCGACGGACAGGGGAACACTGAAGCTTTCTTT
TRBV5-1	NA	TRBJ1-1	NA	CASSLEPGTKAEAFF	TGCGCCAGCAGCTTGGAACCGGGTACGAAAGCCGAAGCTTTCTTT
TRBV7-2	NA	TRBJ1-1	NA	CASSPGGRGTEAFF	TGTGCCAGCAGCCCGGGAGGCCGAGGCACTGAAGCTTTCTTT
TRBV19	NA	TRBJ2-5	NA	CASAAGRVPQQETQYF	TGTGCCAGTGCGGCGGGACGGGTCCCACAACAAGAGACCCAGTACTTC
TRBV2	NA	TRBJ1-5	NA	CASRKGGAVSNQPQHF	TGTGCCAGTCGCAAAGGGGGGGCGGTTAGCAATCAGCCCCAGCATTTT